A selection of T cell receptor beta chains follows, all from one sample in a study of T cell responses to AZD1222 COVID-19 vaccine. The repertoire was sequenced with immunoSEQ multiplex PCR; TCRdb's copy has only in-frame clones and lacks some. There are over 130,000 clones in the sample; about 92% occur only once, and about 3.3% lies in the top ten. This sample comprised peripheral blood, obtained 28 days after the second AZD1222 dose. The receptor set was obtained from an adult who received the AZD1222 COVID-19 vaccine. The CDR3 runs from the conserved cysteine through the conserved F or W. Each record gives: clone size, CDR3 length, D gene, V gene, J gene, CDR3 protein, CDR3 DNA. The D gene is left open where the match is weak. The listing skips clone size in some rows; elsewhere it reads once, few, many or a size class.

clone size: .
CDR3 length: 14
D gene: .
V gene: TRBV28
J gene: TRBJ1-4
CDR3 protein: CASSNRALNEKLFF
CDR3 DNA: TGTGCCAGCAGTAACAGGGCCCTGAATGAAAAACTGTTTTTT

clone size: .
CDR3 length: 15
D gene: TRBD2
V gene: TRBV10-1
J gene: TRBJ2-2
CDR3 protein: CASSGLAGGTGELFF
CDR3 DNA: TGCGCCAGCAGCGGACTAGCGGGAGGGACCGGGGAGCTGTTTTTT

clone size: .
CDR3 length: 15
D gene: .
V gene: TRBV29-1
J gene: TRBJ2-2
CDR3 protein: CSVEDFSGNTGELFF
CDR3 DNA: TGCAGCGTTGAAGATTTTAGCGGGAACACCGGGGAGCTGTTTTTT

clone size: .
CDR3 length: 16
D gene: .
V gene: TRBV5-1
J gene: TRBJ1-1
CDR3 protein: CASSLARGQKNTEAFF
CDR3 DNA: TGCGCCAGCAGCCTCGCACGGGGTCAGAAGAACACTGAAGCTTTCTTT

clone size: once
CDR3 length: 13
D gene: .
V gene: TRBV28
J gene: TRBJ1-1
CDR3 protein: CASSSTLGTEAFF
CDR3 DNA: TGTGCCAGCAGTTCTACACTGGGGACTGAAGCTTTCTTT

clone size: .
CDR3 length: 15
D gene: TRBD2
V gene: TRBV10-1
J gene: TRBJ2-1
CDR3 protein: CASSARLAGDYEQFF
CDR3 DNA: TGCGCCAGCAGTGCCAGACTAGCGGGAGATTATGAGCAGTTCTTC

clone size: .
CDR3 length: 14
D gene: TRBD1
V gene: TRBV19
J gene: TRBJ2-3
CDR3 protein: CASNPGQGLDTQYF
CDR3 DNA: TGTGCCAGTAACCCGGGACAGGGGTTAGATACGCAGTATTTT

clone size: .
CDR3 length: 16
D gene: TRBD2
V gene: TRBV6-5
J gene: TRBJ2-5
CDR3 protein: CASSYGGSDVSETQYF
CDR3 DNA: TGTGCCAGCAGTTATGGCGGGAGCGATGTCTCGGAGACCCAGTACTTC

clone size: .
CDR3 length: 15
D gene: .
V gene: TRBV5-1
J gene: TRBJ1-2
CDR3 protein: CASSLGGQFNYGYTF
CDR3 DNA: TGCGCCAGCAGCTTGGGCGGGCAGTTTAACTATGGCTACACCTTC

clone size: .
CDR3 length: 19
D gene: .
V gene: TRBV6-1
J gene: TRBJ2-3
CDR3 protein: CASRVPPAGQKFRTDTQYF
CDR3 DNA: TGTGCCAGCCGTGTCCCCCCCGCCGGACAGAAATTTCGCACAGATACGCAGTATTTT

clone size: .
CDR3 length: 18
D gene: .
V gene: TRBV2
J gene: TRBJ2-2
CDR3 protein: CASSKLAYRGLNTGELFF
CDR3 DNA: TGTGCCAGCAGTAAACTGGCTTACAGGGGACTGAACACCGGGGAGCTGTTTTTT

clone size: .
CDR3 length: 12
D gene: .
V gene: TRBV19
J gene: TRBJ2-5
CDR3 protein: CASSIGQETQYF
CDR3 DNA: TGTGCCAGTAGTATCGGCCAAGAGACCCAGTACTTC

clone size: .
CDR3 length: 15
D gene: TRBD2
V gene: TRBV9
J gene: TRBJ2-5
CDR3 protein: CASSVGLAGGETQYF
CDR3 DNA: TGTGCCAGCAGCGTAGGACTAGCGGGAGGGGAGACCCAGTACTTC

clone size: .
CDR3 length: 15
D gene: TRBD1
V gene: TRBV27
J gene: TRBJ2-7
CDR3 protein: CASSLLGQGASEQYF
CDR3 DNA: TGTGCCAGCAGTTTATTGGGTCAGGGGGCGTCCGAGCAGTACTTC

clone size: once
CDR3 length: 14
D gene: .
V gene: TRBV7-2
J gene: TRBJ2-7
CDR3 protein: CASSLGGPSYEQYF
CDR3 DNA: TGTGCCAGCAGCTTAGGGGGGCCCAGTTACGAGCAGTACTTC

clone size: .
CDR3 length: 13
D gene: .
V gene: TRBV7-2
J gene: TRBJ2-7
CDR3 protein: CASSYRADLEQYF
CDR3 DNA: TGTGCCAGCAGCTATCGGGCAGATCTCGAGCAGTACTTC

clone size: .
CDR3 length: 18
D gene: TRBD1
V gene: TRBV5-1
J gene: TRBJ1-2
CDR3 protein: CASSPGWTGEISGYGYTF
CDR3 DNA: TGCGCCAGCAGCCCCGGTTGGACAGGAGAAATCAGCGGCTATGGCTACACCTTC

clone size: .
CDR3 length: 16
D gene: TRBD1
V gene: TRBV5-4
J gene: TRBJ2-5
CDR3 protein: CASSSRDRGYQETQYF
CDR3 DNA: TGTGCCAGCAGCTCCCGGGACAGGGGATACCAAGAGACCCAGTACTTC

clone size: .
CDR3 length: 17
D gene: .
V gene: TRBV12-5
J gene: TRBJ1-1
CDR3 protein: CASGVTPGTGKNTEAFF
CDR3 DNA: TGTGCTAGTGGTGTAACCCCCGGGACCGGGAAGAACACTGAAGCTTTCTTT

clone size: .
CDR3 length: 15
D gene: .
V gene: TRBV9
J gene: TRBJ1-4
CDR3 protein: CASSVRALTNEKLFF
CDR3 DNA: TGTGCCAGCAGCGTTCGGGCCTTAACTAATGAAAAACTGTTTTTT

clone size: .
CDR3 length: 17
D gene: .
V gene: TRBV21-1
J gene: TRBJ1-1
CDR3 protein: CASSKAARPGGLNEAFF
CDR3 DNA: TGTGCCAGCAGCAAAGCGGCGAGGCCCGGGGGGTTAAACGAAGCTTTCTTT

clone size: .
CDR3 length: 14
D gene: TRBD1
V gene: TRBV5-4
J gene: TRBJ2-7
CDR3 protein: CASSHRDRVDEQYF
CDR3 DNA: TGTGCCAGCAGCCACCGGGACAGGGTCGACGAGCAGTACTTC

clone size: .
CDR3 length: 17
D gene: TRBD2
V gene: TRBV20-1
J gene: TRBJ2-3
CDR3 protein: CSASWLAGVGNTDTQYF
CDR3 DNA: TGCAGTGCTAGTTGGCTAGCGGGAGTCGGGAACACAGATACGCAGTATTTT

clone size: .
CDR3 length: 14
D gene: .
V gene: TRBV19
J gene: TRBJ2-3
CDR3 protein: CASSPAPSTDTQYF
CDR3 DNA: TGTGCCAGTAGTCCAGCGCCTTCCACAGATACGCAGTATTTT

clone size: .
CDR3 length: 13
D gene: .
V gene: TRBV25-1
J gene: TRBJ2-1
CDR3 protein: CASRRTGSPEQFF
CDR3 DNA: TGTGCCAGCAGGAGAACAGGTTCTCCTGAGCAGTTCTTC

clone size: .
CDR3 length: 16
D gene: .
V gene: TRBV19
J gene: TRBJ1-3
CDR3 protein: CATTRWGKSSGNTIYF
CDR3 DNA: TGTGCCACCACTAGATGGGGGAAAAGCTCTGGAAACACCATATATTTT

clone size: once
CDR3 length: 14
D gene: .
V gene: TRBV4-3
J gene: TRBJ1-4
CDR3 protein: CASSQVAGDEKLFF
CDR3 DNA: TGCGCCAGCAGCCAAGTTGCAGGGGATGAAAAACTGTTTTTT

clone size: .
CDR3 length: 17
D gene: .
V gene: TRBV7-7
J gene: TRBJ2-5
CDR3 protein: CASSSAPRGGSPETQYF
CDR3 DNA: TGTGCTAGCAGCTCAGCCCCGCGGGGCGGTTCGCCAGAGACCCAGTACTTC

clone size: .
CDR3 length: 18
D gene: .
V gene: TRBV5-1
J gene: TRBJ2-3
CDR3 protein: CASSLRFGRVTSTDTQYF
CDR3 DNA: TGCGCCAGCAGCTTGAGGTTTGGCAGAGTCACTAGCACAGATACGCAGTATTTT